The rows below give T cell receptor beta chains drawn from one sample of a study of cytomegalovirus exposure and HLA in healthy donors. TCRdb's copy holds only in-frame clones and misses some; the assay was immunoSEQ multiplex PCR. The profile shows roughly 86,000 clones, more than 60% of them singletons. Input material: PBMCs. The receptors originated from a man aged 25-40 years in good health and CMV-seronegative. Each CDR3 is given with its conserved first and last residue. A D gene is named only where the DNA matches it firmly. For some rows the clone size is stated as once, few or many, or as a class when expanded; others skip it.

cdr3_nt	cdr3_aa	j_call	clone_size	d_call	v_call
TGTGCCAGCAGTTACTCCCTAGCGGTGGCGGGGGAGACCCAGTACTTC	CASSYSLAVAGETQYF	TRBJ2-5	.	TRBD2	TRBV6-5
TGCGCCAGCAAGGGTGAGGGAGGCTCCTACAATGAGCAGTTCTTC	CASKGEGGSYNEQFF	TRBJ2-1	few	.	TRBV5-1
TGTGCCAGCAGCCAGGGGGGCCCCACAGATACGCAGTATTTT	CASSQGGPTDTQYF	TRBJ2-3	.	.	TRBV11-3
TGCGCCAGCAGCTTGGTCCGCCAGGGACAGGGGATTAACGAGCAGTACTTC	CASSLVRQGQGINEQYF	TRBJ2-7	few	TRBD1	TRBV5-1
TGTGCCAGCAGCTTGTCAGGGGTCGTTAACTATGGCTACACCTTC	CASSLSGVVNYGYTF	TRBJ1-2	.	.	TRBV5-5
TGCGCCAGCAGCCAAGTGGCGGGGACTGAAGCTTTCTTT	CASSQVAGTEAFF	TRBJ1-1	.	.	TRBV4-3
TGTGCCAGCAGTCTTACTGCGGGACTCCCCGCTTACGAGCAGTACTTC	CASSLTAGLPAYEQYF	TRBJ2-7	.	.	TRBV27
TGCAGTGCTTGGGGCGATGAGCAGTTCTTC	CSAWGDEQFF	TRBJ2-1	.	.	TRBV20-1
TGTGCCAGCAGCGTAGGCGGGAGGGCCTCCGAGCAGTACTTC	CASSVGGRASEQYF	TRBJ2-7	.	TRBD2	TRBV9
TGTGCCAGCTCACCCCAGACAGGGGGCGGTGAAAAACTGTTTTTT	CASSPQTGGGEKLFF	TRBJ1-4	.	TRBD1	TRBV18
TGTGCCGGAAACCCCGGGACTACGGATGAGCAGTTCTTC	CAGNPGTTDEQFF	TRBJ2-1	.	TRBD2	TRBV28
TGTGCCAGCAGCTCGACTCCTTCACCCCTCCACTTT	CASSSTPSPLHF	TRBJ1-6	.	.	TRBV7-9
TGTGCCAGCAGCTTAGTTTTAAGGGGATACGGCTACACCTTC	CASSLVLRGYGYTF	TRBJ1-2	.	.	TRBV13
TGTGCCATCAGTGAGTCCGAGGCAGGGTCGGTCAAAAACATTCAGTACTTC	CAISESEAGSVKNIQYF	TRBJ2-4	.	.	TRBV10-3
TGTGCCAGCAGTGTAGGGGATGAGCAGTTCTTC	CASSVGDEQFF	TRBJ2-1	.	.	TRBV25-1
TGTGCCAGTAGTGGGAGGGCTGGGGGGTGGGCCAACGTCCTGACTTTC	CASSGRAGGWANVLTF	TRBJ2-6	.	TRBD2	TRBV19
TGCGCCAGCACTGGGACATTCGATGAGCAGTTCTTC	CASTGTFDEQFF	TRBJ2-1	.	.	TRBV5-1
TGTGCCAGCAGGGCAGGACAGGTGAACACTGAAGCTTTCTTT	CASRAGQVNTEAFF	TRBJ1-1	once	TRBD1	TRBV28
TGTGCCAGTAGTATAGGCGGAGCGGGCTCCTACGAGCAGTACTTC	CASSIGGAGSYEQYF	TRBJ2-7	.	.	TRBV19
TGTGCCAGCAGCGCACAGGGGCAGGTTGGCGGCTACACCTTC	CASSAQGQVGGYTF	TRBJ1-2	.	TRBD1	TRBV7-3
TGTGCTAGCAGGACAGGGGATTTTTCACCCCTCCACTTT	CASRTGDFSPLHF	TRBJ1-6	.	TRBD1	TRBV27
TGTGCCAGCAGTGAAGCGTGGACAGCCTATGGCTACACCTTC	CASSEAWTAYGYTF	TRBJ1-2	.	.	TRBV2
TGTGCCAGCAGCGTAACGGGGGGAGAGCAGTACTTC	CASSVTGGEQYF	TRBJ2-7	.	TRBD2	TRBV9
TGTGCCAGCACCCCCTGGGAGGGAAGCAATCAGCCCCAGCATTTT	CASTPWEGSNQPQHF	TRBJ1-5	.	.	TRBV28
TGTGCCAGCAGCCCACAGGGGCGGAACACTGAAGCTTTCTTT	CASSPQGRNTEAFF	TRBJ1-1	.	TRBD1	TRBV5-4
TGTGCCAGCAGTTCCCTGGACAGGGTTAAGTACGAGCAGTACTTC	CASSSLDRVKYEQYF	TRBJ2-7	few	TRBD1	TRBV6-6
TGTGCCAGCAGCCTAACAGGGACCCATAGCAATCAGCCCCAGCATTTT	CASSLTGTHSNQPQHF	TRBJ1-5	.	.	TRBV5-5
TGTGCCAGCAGCTTAGGAGGCAGGGGCGACTATGGCTACACCTTC	CASSLGGRGDYGYTF	TRBJ1-2	few	.	TRBV11-2
TGCGGGGGGGGCTTTCTTGGGGCCAACGTCCTGACTTTC	CGGGFLGANVLTF	TRBJ2-6	.	TRBD2	TRBV6-1
TGTGCCAGTAGAGCTTGGGCGGGGGGAGAGAACGAGCAGTACTTC	CASRAWAGGENEQYF	TRBJ2-7	.	TRBD2	TRBV19
TGTGCCAGCAGAGACTTCTACGAGCAGTACTTC	CASRDFYEQYF	TRBJ2-7	few	.	TRBV28
TGTGCCAGCAGCTTAGGAGTGGGGGGGAGAGAGACCCAGTACTTC	CASSLGVGGRETQYF	TRBJ2-5	.	TRBD2	TRBV7-2
TGTGCCAGCTTCGACAGCCTCTCTGGAAACACCATATATTTT	CASFDSLSGNTIYF	TRBJ1-3	.	.	TRBV6-5
TGTGCCAGCAACCGGGAGCCCCAGCATTTT	CASNREPQHF	TRBJ1-5	.	.	TRBV28
TGTGCCAGCAGTCTGCCCGGGACTAGCGTACACAATGAGCAGTTCTTC	CASSLPGTSVHNEQFF	TRBJ2-1	.	TRBD2	TRBV5-4
TGCAGCAAAGGGGCTTCGAATGGCTACACCTTC	CSKGASNGYTF	TRBJ1-2	few	.	TRBV20-1
TGTGCCAGCAGCCGTGGCAGGGGGCGCGGGAATACGCAGTATTTT	CASSRGRGRGNTQYF	TRBJ2-3	.	TRBD1	TRBV11-1
TGTGCCAGCAGTTGGGGGACTAGCGGGAGCTACGAGCAGTACTTC	CASSWGTSGSYEQYF	TRBJ2-7	.	TRBD2	TRBV27
TGTGCCAGCAGCGTAGCTCGTTCCGGGACAGGGAACTTCGAGCAGTACTTC	CASSVARSGTGNFEQYF	TRBJ2-7	.	TRBD1	TRBV9
TGTGCCAGCAGTGAAGCGCTTCATGGCGGGGGGGAACAAGAGACCCAGTACTTC	CASSEALHGGGEQETQYF	TRBJ2-5	.	TRBD2	TRBV2
TGTGCCAGCAGCCAAGTTGGGTCAGGGGGCAGAAGATACGAGCAGTACTTC	CASSQVGSGGRRYEQYF	TRBJ2-7	.	TRBD1	TRBV14
TGTGCCATCACACAGAGAGATACGCAGTATTTT	CAITQRDTQYF	TRBJ2-3	.	.	TRBV10-3
TGCGCCAGCAATCCACAGGATTCGGGCAGCTCCTACGAGCAGTACTTC	CASNPQDSGSSYEQYF	TRBJ2-7	.	.	TRBV23-1
TGTGCCAGCAGCCGCTCGGCAGGGGGCGGCTATGGCTACACCTTC	CASSRSAGGGYGYTF	TRBJ1-2	.	TRBD1	TRBV28
TGTGCCAGCAGTGAATTCGGGGGGTCCTACAATGAGCAGTTCTTC	CASSEFGGSYNEQFF	TRBJ2-1	.	TRBD2	TRBV2
TGTGCCAGCGAACAGGGGGCGGACTATGGCTACACCTTC	CASEQGADYGYTF	TRBJ1-2	.	TRBD1	TRBV6-1